Listed here is a single TCR beta chain. These data are taken from a study of blood T cell repertoires in COVID-19. Study context: The United States, Italy and Spain supplied acute and convalescent COVID-19 samples. Sample material is recorded as cDNA or gDNA derived from T cells, B-cell-depleted T cells, or PBMCs.

Study processing details: The authors estimated nucleated cell counts from reference gene primer amplification. Profiling relied on immunoSEQ multiplex PCR, and the TCRdb table lists in-frame clones only, not all of them. V and J calls and clone size are given by that table; D and trimming were obtained from the DNA. This sample has 250,000 to 350,000 clones, with around 82% found just once. The ends lost 3 bases at V and 1 base at J; junction bases unmatched: 3. Per germline, CDR1 MGHRA and CDR2 YSYEKL. The CDR3 is 16 residues long. The sequencing input was peripheral blood. This clonotype originated in a woman between 45 and 60 years old with acute or convalescent COVID-19. This chain uses TRBV4-1 with TRBJ2-4, with TRBD2 matching 10 bases. The CDR3 here is CASSQGAGGAKNIQYF. The CDR3 DNA sequence: TGCGCCAGCAGCCAGGGAGCGGGAGGGGCCAAAAACATTCAGTACTTC.